A single sample gave rise to the 19 T cell receptor beta chains below, sequenced in a study of response to subunit inactivated influenza vaccine. In TCRdb, the RT-PCR reads were re-called with MiXCR into one record per CDR3 protein. The table shows more than 600,000 distinct CDR3 sequences, with roughly 20% occurring only once. The input for sequencing was PBMCs from blood, taken about 5 days after vaccination. These receptors all stem from a man in his forties or fifties who received an inactivated influenza vaccine.

This clonotype was seen a few times. The chain uses TRBV6-5 and TRBJ1-5; the D is unclear. CDR1 and CDR2 (germline): MNHEY, SVGAGI. The CDR3 covers 15 residues. The germline V and J ends were trimmed by 0 bases and 8 bases, with 14 bases remaining between them. The CDR3 coding sequence is TGTGCCAGCAGTTACTCGGCTCCATCAATGGAGCCCCAGCATTTT. It yields the protein CASSYSAPSMEPQHF.

This clonotype was seen at least ten times. This rearrangement joins TRBV12-3 or TRBV12-4 to TRBJ1-5, with D perhaps TRBD1 (5 bases). Trimming pared 5 bases from V and 2 bases from J, leaving 13 bases between. This CDR3 is built from 15 residues. As DNA, the CDR3 is TGTGCCAGCAGTCCAATGGCGGGGGGCAATCAGCCCCAGCATTTT. Protein product: CASSPMAGGNQPQHF.

This clonotype was recorded many times. The J gene is TRBJ2-5, the V gene TRBV7-3, with a possible D match to TRBD2 (6 bases). The germline V gene encodes CDR1 SGHTA and CDR2 FQGTGA. Trimming removed 3 bases at V and 0 bases at J, with 11 bases between. The CDR3 sequence is 15 residues long. CDR3 sequence: CASSLTGTYQETQYF. In nucleotides, the CDR3 is TGTGCCAGCAGCTTGACCGGGACTTACCAAGAGACCCAGTACTTC.

Regarding this clonotype: A much larger clone is a single base away; this may be a read error. The V gene is TRBV20-1, the J gene TRBJ2-5; D remains ambiguous. Germline-derived CDR1 and CDR2 are DFQATT and SNEGSKA (reference sequence). Trimming pared 5 bases from V and 0 bases from J, leaving 16 bases between. The length of the CDR3 is 15 residues. The CDR3 region is CSAPEPSRYQETQYF. The CDR3, as DNA: TGCAGTGCTCCCGAACCTTCTAGGTACCAAGAGACCCAGTACTTC.

This clonotype was seen ten or more times. The V and J genes are TRBV7-2 and TRBJ2-1, with 9 bases matching TRBD2. Germline V gene sequence: CDR1 SGHTA, CDR2 FQGNSA. Losses at the gene ends were 0 bases for V and 8 bases for J; bases not matched to a gene: 8. The CDR3 spans 16 residues. CDR3 sequence reads: CASSLAGGTSSYEQFF. The CDR3 DNA reads as TGTGCCAGCAGCTTAGCCGGGGGGACTAGCAGTTATGAGCAGTTCTTC.

At least ten counts were recorded for this clonotype. The chain couples TRBV6-5 to TRBJ2-7; no firm D call. The germline V gene encodes CDR1 MNHEY and CDR2 SVGAGI. The V end lost 0 bases, the J end lost 0 bases, and 9 bases lay between the germline ends. The CDR3 is 15 amino acids. The chain's CDR3 is CASSYSYGFSYEQYF. The CDR3 DNA follows: TGTGCCAGCAGTTACTCGTACGGGTTCTCCTACGAGCAGTACTTC.

This clonotype was observed many times. The chain uses TRBV12-3 or TRBV12-4 and TRBJ2-1; weak D call: TRBD2 (5 bases). V shed 6 bases and J shed 4 bases, with 10 bases lying between them. CDR3 length equals 13 residues. This CDR3 is CASSLTGYNEQFF. The CDR3 bases are TGTGCCAGCAGCCTGACGGGATACAATGAGCAGTTCTTC.

The chain couples TRBV29-1 to TRBJ2-3; D ambiguous. V lost 4 bases to trimming and J lost 0 bases, with 11 bases between them. CDR1 and CDR2 (germline): SQVTM, ANQGSEA. The CDR3 loop spans 14 amino acids. In DNA, the CDR3 is TGCAGCGTTGTAAGGACCTCTAGCACAGATACGCAGTATTTT. Amino acid sequence: CSVVRTSSTDTQYF.

The chain recombines TRBV27 with TRBJ2-3; TRBD2 might be the D (6 bases). The germline gives CDR1 MNHEY, CDR2 SMNVEV (reference sequence). Trimming stripped 5 bases from V and 0 bases from J, with 24 bases between. The CDR3 sequence is 19 residues long. Here the CDR3 DNA reads TGTGCCAGCAGTCCGACACCAACGGGACTCCCTACTAGCACAGATACGCAGTATTTT. It translates to CASSPTPTGLPTSTDTQYF.

There are a few counts of this clonotype. V usage is TRBV28 and J usage is TRBJ1-2, with TRBD1 matching over 8 bases. The CDR3 loop spans 14 amino acids. V shed 6 bases and J 3 bases; nucleotides not matched to a gene: 6. Germline V gene lookup returns CDR1 MDHEN and CDR2 SYDVKM. CDR3: CASRPTGDDYGYTF. The CDR3 bases are TGTGCCAGCAGGCCGACAGGGGATGACTATGGCTACACCTTC.

This chain connects TRBV13 to TRBJ2-1; tentative D call: TRBD1 (8 bases). Germline CDR1 PRHDT, CDR2 FYEKMQ (reference sequence). The ends were cut back, 4 bases at V and 4 bases at J, with 14 bases in the middle. CDR3 length equals 15 residues. This CDR3 is CASSSYRGGYNEQFF. In nucleotides, the CDR3 is TGTGCCAGCAGCTCCTACAGGGGGGGTTACAATGAGCAGTTCTTC.

This clonotype was detected a few times. The chain uses TRBV20-1 and TRBJ2-1; no firm D call. V was pared by 6 bases and J by 4 bases, with 16 bases between. The CDR3 loop spans 14 amino acids. Looked up from germline, CDR1 is DFQATT and CDR2 is SNEGSKA (reference sequence). CDR3 in DNA: TGCAGTGCAAAACTCCTCGGGCATTACAATGAGCAGTTCTTC. This translates into CSAKLLGHYNEQFF.

This clonotype turned up a few times. J is TRBJ1-2 and V is TRBV9, with D possibly being TRBD1 (6 bases). CDR3 length equals 13 residues. The V end was cut by 3 bases, the J end by 4 bases, with 10 bases between. Germline V lookup: CDR1 SGDLS, CDR2 YYNGEE. In DNA form, the CDR3 reads TGTGCCAGCAGCGGAACAGGGTCCTATGGCTACACCTTC. It is translated as CASSGTGSYGYTF.

This clonotype was detected many times. The chain carries TRBV7-2 and TRBJ2-3, with 9 bases aligning to TRBD2. In germline, CDR1 is SGHTA, CDR2 FQGNSA. V lost 1 base, J lost 2 bases, and 13 bases stayed unmatched. The CDR3 is made up of 19 amino acids. The CDR3 nucleotides are TGTGCCAGCAGCTTAGGGCCGGCTGGAGCGGGGGGAACCACAGATACGCAGTATTTT. This sequence encodes CASSLGPAGAGGTTDTQYF. Variable domain in full (rest from reference TRBV7-2 and TRBJ2-3): GAGVSQSPSNKVTEKGKDVELRCDPISGHTALYWYRQSLGQGLEFLIYFQGNSAPDKSGLPSDRFSAERTGGSVSTLTIQRTQQEDSAVYLCASSLGPAGAGGTTDTQYFGPGTRLTVL.

This clonotype was detected ten times or more. V is TRBV20-1 and J is TRBJ2-5, with TRBD1 matching over 7 bases. With V trimmed by 3 bases and J by 5 bases, 6 bases remained unmatched. Germline-derived CDR1 and CDR2 are DFQATT and SNEGSKA (reference sequence). This CDR3 is built from 13 residues. The DNA for the CDR3 is TGCAGTGCTAGGGAGACAGGGCGGGAGACCCAGTACTTC. This encodes CSARETGRETQYF.

The table lists this clonotype with a few counts. Germline is not matched at one junction end, which may reflect a read error. This rearrangement joins TRBV7-9 to TRBJ2-7, with 10 nucleotides matching TRBD2. Germline V lookup: CDR1 SEHNR, CDR2 FQNEAQ (reference sequence). The CDR3 runs to 16 residues. Written as DNA, the CDR3 is TGTGCCAGCAGCTTAAGCGGGGGGGCCCGCTCCGACGAGCAGTACTTC. It encodes CASSLSGGARSDEQYF.

The chain uses TRBV7-9 and TRBJ1-5; a possible D gene is TRBD1 (6 bases). Trimming stripped 5 bases from V and 7 bases from J, with 21 bases between. The V gene's germline CDR1 is SEHNR and CDR2 FQNEAQ (reference sequence). The CDR3 is 16 residues long. This CDR3 reads CASSLDEGVRRQPQHF. Here the CDR3 DNA reads TGTGCCAGCAGCCTCGACGAGGGGGTACGTAGGCAGCCCCAGCATTTT.

The chain is built from TRBV12-3 or TRBV12-4 and TRBJ1-2; a weak D match, TRBD1 (6 bases). Between the trimmed V and J ends, which lost 5 bases and 3 bases, there was a span of 10 bases. The CDR3 totals 13 residues. The CDR3 nucleotides read TGTGCCAGCAGTCGGGACATATACTATGGCTACACCTTC. Its protein is CASSRDIYYGYTF.

The rearrangement uses TRBV10-3 and TRBJ2-4; D is possibly TRBD1 (7 bases). There are 14 residues in the CDR3. Per germline, CDR1 ENHRY and CDR2 SYGVKD. The DNA of the CDR3 is TGTGCTACAAAATCTCAGGGGGGTAGGGACATTCAGTACTTC. Translating it yields CATKSQGGRDIQYF.